The clone carrying this T cell receptor (beta chain) appeared a few times. Its antigen is undetermined. These data belong to a study of cytomegalovirus exposure and HLA in healthy donors. The PCR employed 60 Vbeta primers together with 13 Jbeta primers. Assay: immunoSEQ multiplex PCR; the TCRdb copy retains only in-frame clones and omits some. The table lists 110,000 to 150,000 clones, around a tenth of them singletons. Between the trimmed V and J ends, which lost 8 bases and 4 bases, there was a span of 23 bases. CDR1 is MDHEN and CDR2 is SYDVKM in the germline V gene. The CDR3 covers 16 residues. Points from the study as a whole: Reportedly, HLA-A and HLA-B alleles of most subjects were accurately predicted from TCR beta. Available immune exposure information was restricted to CMV serostatus only. The authors excluded some V segments, including TRBV6-2 and TRBV6-3, as indistinguishable.

V usage is TRBV28 and J usage is TRBJ1-2, with no clear D. The TCR was taken from a male donor in good health and CMV-seronegative. Input material: PBMCs. In DNA, the CDR3 is TGTGCCAGCCTTAACGGGCCTCCTGGGAGTGGCTATGGCTACACCTTC. Encoded protein: CASLNGPPGSGYGYTF.